The rows below give T cell receptor beta chains drawn from one sample of a study of T cell responses to AZD1222 COVID-19 vaccine. Measured with immunoSEQ multiplex PCR; TCRdb has only the in-frame clones, and not every one. This table has roughly 200,000 clones, approximately 94% appearing once. The sequenced sample was peripheral blood, obtained 28 days after the second dose of the MenACWY control vaccine. These receptors were obtained from an adult who received the MenACWY meningococcal vaccine as a control. The conserved cysteine and the conserved F or W are not part of the CDR3 here.

V	J	CDR3
TRBV28	TRBJ2-6	ASGPVGHTSGANVLT
TRBV27	TRBJ2-1	ASRPGTVYNEQF
TRBV7-2	TRBJ1-1	ASSSRGGVLNTEAF
TRBV27	TRBJ2-2	ASSLSLGELF
TRBV19	TRBJ2-3	ASSIRSGTDTQY
TRBV5-1	TRBJ2-1	ASSLGQTSGYNEQF
TRBV7-8	TRBJ1-4	ASSGRDVKLF
TRBV30	TRBJ1-2	AWSREGFWDGYT
TRBV23-1	TRBJ1-2	ASSQSRTGNYGYT
TRBV7-2	TRBJ2-1	ASSLEGGPLYNEQF
TRBV6-5	TRBJ1-6	ASSYKGMGPLH
TRBV19	TRBJ1-2	ASSTFQGNLWSGYT
TRBV6-5	TRBJ2-3	ASSYWGLASTQY
TRBV7-9	TRBJ2-1	ASSSGAGGPGKNNEQF
TRBV19	TRBJ2-1	ASSMGQKTYNEQF
TRBV6-1	TRBJ1-1	ASSEWGVRAF
TRBV7-3	TRBJ2-5	ASSLSYQETQY
TRBV30	TRBJ1-6	AWNHANSPLH
TRBV7-9	TRBJ2-5	ASSYRALEETQY
TRBV2	TRBJ1-6	ASSLGGLGNSPLH
TRBV4-1	TRBJ2-7	ASSQVQGSGYEQY
TRBV5-4	TRBJ1-2	ASRFMGGSYGYT
TRBV30	TRBJ1-1	AWSVGGPPEAF
TRBV28	TRBJ1-3	ASSPQLDGRGNTIY
TRBV7-3	TRBJ2-5	ASSLTGGRETQY
TRBV29-1	TRBJ2-2	SVLQGWTGELF
TRBV6-1	TRBJ1-2	ASSESDYPDRDGGYT
TRBV4-2	TRBJ1-6	ASSQAGGTGALYSPLH
TRBV14	TRBJ1-4	ASSQAGGGKLF
TRBV11-2	TRBJ2-7	ASSLGQGNEQY
TRBV4-2	TRBJ1-2	ASSQDQGPNYGYT
TRBV14	TRBJ1-3	ASSRAGGGGNTIY
TRBV27	TRBJ2-5	ASSLFGPQETQY
TRBV28	TRBJ1-5	ASSLITGTGPQH
TRBV9	TRBJ2-2	ASSVAPAGGLNTGELF
TRBV28	TRBJ1-2	ASSSLLQAHGYT
TRBV6-5	TRBJ1-2	ASRTEPPNYGYT
TRBV5-6	TRBJ1-6	ASSRNDREENSPLH
TRBV19	TRBJ2-3	ASSRAGGTDTQY
TRBV18	TRBJ2-2	ASSPPARGPGELF
TRBV6-5	TRBJ2-7	ASSWSGARSYEQY
TRBV7-3	TRBJ2-1	ASSLNWLASGVNEQF
TRBV5-5	TRBJ2-1	ASSYLRNEQF
TRBV6-5	TRBJ2-7	ASRSADYEQY
TRBV14	TRBJ2-5	ASSHLLSSGKGETQY
TRBV9	TRBJ2-7	ASSPTGGIYEQY
TRBV3-1/TRBV3-2	TRBJ1-1	ASSHYRGQFHTEAF
TRBV19	TRBJ1-1	ASSMGAAEAF
TRBV20-1	TRBJ2-3	SASNREAADTQY
TRBV2	TRBJ1-5	ASSDASNQPQH
TRBV6-2/TRBV6-3	TRBJ2-7	ASSQGGSYEQY
TRBV2	TRBJ2-1	GTGAYNEQF
TRBV28	TRBJ2-7	ASSATDQRMGEQY